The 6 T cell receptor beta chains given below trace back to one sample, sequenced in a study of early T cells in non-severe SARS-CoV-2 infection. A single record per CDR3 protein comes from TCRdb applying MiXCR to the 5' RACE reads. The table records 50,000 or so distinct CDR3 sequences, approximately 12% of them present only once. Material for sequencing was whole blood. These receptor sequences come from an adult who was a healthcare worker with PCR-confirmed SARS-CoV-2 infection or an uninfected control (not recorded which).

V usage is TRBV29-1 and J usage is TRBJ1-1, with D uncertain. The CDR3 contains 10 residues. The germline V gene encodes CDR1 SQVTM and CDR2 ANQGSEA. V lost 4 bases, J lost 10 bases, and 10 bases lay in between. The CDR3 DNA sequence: TGCAGCGTTGGGGTCATGGGAGCTTTCTTT. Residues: CSVGVMGAFF.

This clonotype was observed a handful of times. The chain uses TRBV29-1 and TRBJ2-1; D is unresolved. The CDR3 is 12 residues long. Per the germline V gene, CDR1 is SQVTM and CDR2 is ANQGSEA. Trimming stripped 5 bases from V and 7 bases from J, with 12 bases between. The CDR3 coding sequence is TGCAGCGTTACCGGTCCGACAAATGAGCAGTTCTTC. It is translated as CSVTGPTNEQFF.

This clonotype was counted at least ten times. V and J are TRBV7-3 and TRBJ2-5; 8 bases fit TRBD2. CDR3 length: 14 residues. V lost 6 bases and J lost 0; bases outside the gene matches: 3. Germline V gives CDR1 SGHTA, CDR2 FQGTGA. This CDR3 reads CASSPGGNQETQYF. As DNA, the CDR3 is TGTGCCAGCAGTCCGGGGGGGAACCAAGAGACCCAGTACTTC.

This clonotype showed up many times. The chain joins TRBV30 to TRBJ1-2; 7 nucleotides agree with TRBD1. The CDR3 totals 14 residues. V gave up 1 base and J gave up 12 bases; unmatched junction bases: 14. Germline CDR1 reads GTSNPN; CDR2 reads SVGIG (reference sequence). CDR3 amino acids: CAWSGDRDWVADTF. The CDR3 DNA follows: TGTGCCTGGAGTGGTGACAGGGACTGGGTAGCGGACACCTTC.

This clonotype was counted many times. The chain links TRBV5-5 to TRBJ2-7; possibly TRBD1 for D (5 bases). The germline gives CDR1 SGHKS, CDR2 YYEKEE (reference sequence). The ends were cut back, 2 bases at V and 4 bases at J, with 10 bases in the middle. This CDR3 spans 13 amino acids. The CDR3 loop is CASSLAGMYEQYF. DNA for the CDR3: TGTGCCAGCAGCTTAGCAGGGATGTACGAGCAGTACTTC.

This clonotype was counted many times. This CDR3 is CASSLAGASEQFF. In DNA form, the CDR3 reads TGTGCCAGCTCCCTAGCGGGGGCCAGTGAGCAGTTCTTC. The J gene is TRBJ2-1, the V gene TRBV28; 10 positions match TRBD2. CDR1 is MDHEN and CDR2 is SYDVKM in the germline V gene. The CDR3 has 13 residues. The V segment lost 8 bases and the J segment 9 bases; nucleotides outside the gene matches: 7.